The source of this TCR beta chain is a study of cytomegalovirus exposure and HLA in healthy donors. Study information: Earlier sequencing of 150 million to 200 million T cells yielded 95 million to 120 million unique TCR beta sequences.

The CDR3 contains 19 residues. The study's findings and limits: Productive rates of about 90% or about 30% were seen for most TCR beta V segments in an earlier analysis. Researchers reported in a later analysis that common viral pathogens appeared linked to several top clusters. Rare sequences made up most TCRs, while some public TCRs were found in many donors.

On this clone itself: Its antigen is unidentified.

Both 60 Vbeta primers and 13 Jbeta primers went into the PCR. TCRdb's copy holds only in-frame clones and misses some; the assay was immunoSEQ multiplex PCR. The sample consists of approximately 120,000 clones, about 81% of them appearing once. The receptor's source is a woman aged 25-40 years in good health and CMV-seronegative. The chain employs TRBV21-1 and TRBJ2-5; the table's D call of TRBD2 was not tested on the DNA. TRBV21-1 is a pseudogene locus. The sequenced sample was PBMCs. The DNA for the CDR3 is TGTGCCAGCAGCAAAGCGCTTGATAGCGGGAGGACCTCACAAGAGACCCAGTACTTC. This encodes CASSKALDSGRTSQETQYF.